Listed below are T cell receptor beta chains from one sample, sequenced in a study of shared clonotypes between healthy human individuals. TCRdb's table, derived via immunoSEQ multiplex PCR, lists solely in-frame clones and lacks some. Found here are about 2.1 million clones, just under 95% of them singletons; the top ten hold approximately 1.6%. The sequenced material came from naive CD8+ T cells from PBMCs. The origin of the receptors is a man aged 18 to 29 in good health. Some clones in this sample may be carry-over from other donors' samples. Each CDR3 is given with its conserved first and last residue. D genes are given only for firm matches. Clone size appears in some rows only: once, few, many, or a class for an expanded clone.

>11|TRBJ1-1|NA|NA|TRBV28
CASLRYSEAFF
TGTGCCAGTCTCCGGTATTCTGAAGCTTTCTTT
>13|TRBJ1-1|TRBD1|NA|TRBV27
CASSLSDRTEAFF
TGTGCCAGCAGTTTATCGGACAGGACTGAAGCTTTCTTT
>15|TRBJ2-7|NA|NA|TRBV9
CASSVLGTSPDEQYF
TGTGCCAGCAGCGTCCTCGGGACAAGCCCGGACGAGCAGTACTTC
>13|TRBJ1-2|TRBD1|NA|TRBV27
CASNGGQGYGYTF
TGTGCCAGCAACGGGGGACAGGGCTATGGCTACACCTTC
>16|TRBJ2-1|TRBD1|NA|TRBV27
CASSLFLRDRADEQFF
TGTGCCAGCAGTTTATTCCTCCGAGACAGGGCCGATGAGCAGTTCTTC
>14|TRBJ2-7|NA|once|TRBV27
CASSFSGGAYEQYF
TGTGCCAGCAGTTTTTCCGGGGGCGCGTACGAGCAGTACTTC
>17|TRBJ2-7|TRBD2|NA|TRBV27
CASSPFLAGGPSYEQYF
TGTGCCAGCAGTCCCTTCCTAGCGGGAGGCCCTTCCTACGAGCAGTACTTC
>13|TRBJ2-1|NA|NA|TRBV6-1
CASSERGLNEQFF
TGTGCCAGCAGTGAACGCGGACTCAATGAGCAGTTCTTC
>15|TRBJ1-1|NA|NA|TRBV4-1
CASSQAGDANTEAFF
TGCGCCAGCAGCCAAGCAGGGGACGCAAACACTGAAGCTTTCTTT
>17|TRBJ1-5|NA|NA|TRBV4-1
CASSQAISGTSNQPQHF
TGCGCCAGCAGCCAAGCGATTTCCGGGACTTCCAATCAGCCCCAGCATTTT
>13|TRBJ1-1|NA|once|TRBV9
CASSVVEGYEAFF
TGTGCCAGCAGCGTAGTAGAAGGGTACGAAGCTTTCTTT
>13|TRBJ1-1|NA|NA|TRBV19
CASSTGRGTEAFF
TGTGCCAGTAGTACAGGGAGAGGAACTGAAGCTTTCTTT
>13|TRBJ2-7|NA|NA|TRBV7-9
CSVGPLGSDEQYF
TGCAGTGTGGGACCCCTGGGGAGTGACGAGCAGTACTTC
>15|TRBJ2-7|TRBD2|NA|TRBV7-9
CASSLTLQREGEQYF
TGTGCCAGCAGCTTAACTCTACAGCGGGAGGGCGAGCAGTACTTC
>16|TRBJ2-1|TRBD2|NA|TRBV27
CASSLFSLAGDNEQFF
TGTGCCAGCAGTTTATTCTCGCTAGCGGGAGACAATGAGCAGTTCTTC
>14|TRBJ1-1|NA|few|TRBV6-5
CASSYSISNTEAFF
TGTGCCAGCAGTTACTCGATTTCGAACACTGAAGCTTTCTTT
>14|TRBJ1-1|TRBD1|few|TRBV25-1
CASSESEGALEAFF
TGTGCCAGCAGTGAATCAGAGGGGGCACTTGAAGCTTTCTTT
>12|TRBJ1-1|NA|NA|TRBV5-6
CASSFGVSEAFF
TGTGCCAGCAGCTTCGGGGTTAGTGAAGCTTTCTTT
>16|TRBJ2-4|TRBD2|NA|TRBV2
CASSERVAGWENIQYF
TGTGCCAGCAGTGAAAGAGTAGCGGGATGGGAAAACATTCAGTACTTC
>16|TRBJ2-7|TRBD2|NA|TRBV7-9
CASSLDRTSGRGEQYF
TGTGCCAGCAGCTTAGATAGGACTAGCGGGAGAGGTGAGCAGTACTTC
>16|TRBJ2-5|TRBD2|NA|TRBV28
CASSLELAGGQETQYF
TGTGCCAGCTCTTTAGAACTAGCGGGAGGACAAGAGACCCAGTACTTC
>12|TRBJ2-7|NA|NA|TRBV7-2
CASSTISYEQYF
TGTGCCAGCAGTACCATCTCCTACGAGCAGTACTTC
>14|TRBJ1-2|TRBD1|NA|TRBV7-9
CASSPTGGAFGYTF
TGTGCCAGCAGCCCAACAGGGGGCGCGTTTGGCTACACCTTC